The 15 T cell receptor beta chains in this list originate from one sample, sequenced in a study of tumor and adjacent non-tumor tissue in lung cancer. The template was RNA from unsorted bulk tissue. This non-tumor lung sample came from over 3 cm beyond the tumor edge. The library came from three nested PCR rounds adapted from ARM-PCR protocols. TCRdb analysed the multiplex PCR reads with MiXCR anew, one entry per CDR3 protein. The top ten clones hold about 19% of a sample with 100,000 or so distinct CDR3 sequences, about 60% of them seen once. Material for sequencing was distant non-tumor lung tissue. All receptors derive from a man between 25 and 39 years old with non-small cell lung cancer.

This clonotype showed up just a few times. The V call is TRBV10-3, the J call TRBJ2-5; D is ambiguous. Trimming cost V 0 bases and J 7 bases, with 15 bases left between them. There are 15 residues in the CDR3. The germline V gene encodes CDR1 ENHRY and CDR2 SYGVKD. The CDR3 loop reads CAISESNYPRVTQYF. The CDR3 DNA is TGTGCCATCAGTGAGTCGAACTACCCCCGGGTGACCCAGTACTTC.

This chain links TRBV28 with TRBJ2-2, with 9 bases that match TRBD2. Germline V gene sequence: CDR1 MDHEN, CDR2 SYDVKM. V shed 6 bases, J shed 8 bases, and the junction held 7 bases outside the gene matches. The CDR3 consists of 14 residues. CDR3 amino acids: CASRVTSGTGELFF. CDR3 sequence (DNA): TGTGCCAGCAGAGTGACTAGCGGCACAGGGGAGCTGTTTTTT. Looking up the rest from reference TRBV28 and TRBJ2-2 gives the full variable domain: DVKVTQSSRYLVKRTGEKVFLECVQDMDHENMFWYRQDPGLGLRLIYFSYDVKMKEKGDIPEGYSVSREKKERFSLILESASTNQTSMYLCASRVTSGTGELFFGEGSRLTVL.

Details on this clonotype: A clone one base away is much larger, so this may be a read error. This chain joins TRBV7-8 and TRBJ1-1, with D hard to call. Germline-derived CDR1 and CDR2 are SGHVS and FQNEAQ. This CDR3 region has 14 residues. In DNA form, the CDR3 reads TGTGCCAACAGCTTAGGTCGGTCGAACACTGAAGCTTTCTTT. It is translated as CANSLGRSNTEAFF. Looking up the rest from reference TRBV7-8 and TRBJ1-1 gives the full variable domain: GAGVSQSPRYKVAKRGQDVALRCDPISGHVSLFWYQQALGQGPEFLTYFQNEAQLDKSGLPSDRFFAERPEGSVSTLKIQRTQQEDSAVYLCANSLGRSNTEAFFGQGTRLTVV.

In regard to this clonotype: At one boundary the junction diverges from the germline segment, which might be a read error. V is TRBV28 and J is TRBJ2-3, with no clear D. Germline V CDR1 and CDR2: MDHEN, SYDVKM. This CDR3 comprises 15 residues. CDR3: CASMGWLDAADTRYF. The CDR3 DNA sequence: TGTGCCAGCATGGGGTGGTTGGATGCCGCAGATACGCGGTATTTT. The complete variable domain, with remaining parts taken from reference TRBV28 and TRBJ2-3, reads DVKVTQSSRYLVKRTGEKVFLECVQDMDHENMFWYRQDPGLGLRLIYFSYDVKMKEKGDIPEGYSVSREKKERFSLILESASTNQTSMYLCASMGWLDAADTRYFGPGTRLTVL.

The V call is TRBV20-1, the J call TRBJ2-1, with a tentative D call TRBD2 (5 bases). The CDR3 spans 14 residues. Germline V CDR1 and CDR2: DFQATT, SNEGSKA (reference sequence). Trimming stripped 0 bases from V and 6 bases from J, with 12 bases between. CDR3 in amino acids: CSARDLGLSNEQFF. In DNA form, the CDR3 reads TGCAGTGCTAGAGACCTTGGACTGTCCAATGAGCAGTTCTTC.

A word on this clonotype: The CDR3 carries no conserved terminal phenylalanine or tryptophan, so it likely arises from a read error. This chain links TRBV10-2 with TRBJ2-7; D unresolved. The germline V gene encodes CDR1 WSHSY and CDR2 SAAADI. This CDR3 has 14 amino acids. CDR3 sequence (DNA): TGCGCCAGCAATGAGTCCTGGGCCTGCTACGAGCAGTACCTC. This gives the protein CASNESWACYEQYL.

This clonotype was recorded at least ten times. The chain uses TRBV6-1 and TRBJ2-5, with D perhaps matching TRBD1 (5 bases). The V and J ends lost 4 bases and 2 bases respectively, with 17 bases between them. The CDR3 consists of 16 residues. The germline gives CDR1 MNHNS, CDR2 SASEGT. CDR3 sequence (DNA): TGTGCCAGCAGTGGGCCCCGTTTCAGGGTACAAGAGACCCAGTACTTC. Translated: CASSGPRFRVQETQYF.

This clonotype was seen at least ten times. The chain is built from TRBV10-2 and TRBJ1-4; tentative D call: TRBD1 (5 bases). The CDR3 has 15 amino acids. Looked up from germline, CDR1 is WSHSY and CDR2 is SAAADI. Trimming left V 0 bases short and J 7 bases short, with 12 bases between. The CDR3 DNA reads TGCGCCAGCAGTGAGTCCGAGAGGGGAGGTGAAAAACTGTTTTTT. The encoded protein is CASSESERGGEKLFF.

This clonotype was detected many times. This rearrangement joins TRBV12-3 or TRBV12-4 to TRBJ2-1; TRBD2 matches 11 bases. The CDR3 is made up of 14 amino acids. V gave up 7 bases and J gave up 6 bases; unmatched junction bases: 5. In DNA, the CDR3 is TGTGCCAGCACCTCTAGCGGGGGGAGCAATGAGCAGTTCTTC. This sequence encodes CASTSSGGSNEQFF.

The chain joins TRBV11-2 to TRBJ2-5, with unresolved D. Germline CDR1 reads SGHAT; CDR2 reads FQNNGV. The CDR3 loop spans 13 amino acids. V was shortened by 9 bases and J by 1 base, with 12 bases between the two germline ends. The CDR3, as DNA: TGTGCCAGTATGCGAAGTATCCAAGAGACCCAGTACTTC. It yields the protein CASMRSIQETQYF.

On this clonotype itself: Since the CDR3 does not end with the conserved phenylalanine or tryptophan, this likely comes from a read error. V gene TRBV11-2 combines with J gene TRBJ2-2; 11 bases fit TRBD2. Per the germline V gene, CDR1 is SGHAT and CDR2 is FQNNGV. The CDR3 loop spans 16 amino acids. The CDR3 region has the DNA TGCGCCAGCAGCTTAAAACTAGCGGGAGAAACCGGGGAGCTGTTTCTT. It specifies CASSLKLAGETGELFL.

Details on this clonotype: Its ends do not fully match the called genes, so a read error is possible. The chain employs TRBV6-1 and TRBJ2-5, with D hard to call. The CDR3 covers 15 residues. Germline-derived CDR1 and CDR2 are MNHNS and SASEGT. CDR3: CVSSEARAARETQYF. CDR3 in DNA: TGTGTCAGCAGTGAAGCGAGAGCAGCGAGGGAGACCCAGTACTTC.

Of note for this clonotype: A junction boundary mismatches the germline segment, possibly from a read error. This chain uses TRBV6-2 or TRBV6-3 with TRBJ1-1; the D gene is possibly TRBD1 (6 bases). The CDR3 has 14 residues. Germline CDR1 is MNHEY and CDR2 is SVGEGT. The CDR3 DNA sequence: TGTGCCATCAGTCGGGGGAGGGGGAATACTGAAGCTTTCTTT. This encodes CAISRGRGNTEAFF.

Notes on this clonotype: At one of its ends the junction is not consistent with the germline gene, which may arise from a read error. The rearrangement links TRBV7-6 to TRBJ2-7; the D is unclear. The germline V gene encodes CDR1 SGHVS and CDR2 FNYEAQ. This CDR3 region has 12 residues. CDR3 protein: CVSSLGPYEQYF. The CDR3 DNA follows: TGTGTCAGCAGCCTAGGACCCTACGAGCAGTACTTC.

Comment on this clonotype: A much larger clone sits a single nucleotide away, making a read error possible. The chain recombines TRBV5-6 with TRBJ1-1; tentative D call: TRBD1 (5 bases). The germline CDR1 and CDR2 sequences are SGHDT and YYEEEE. The V and J ends lost 6 bases and 0 bases respectively, with 18 bases between them. CDR3 length equals 16 residues. The CDR3 nucleotides read TGTGCCAGCATCTCCGGGACGGGACTCCTGAACACTGAAGCTTTCTTT. This codes for CASISGTGLLNTEAFF.